This T cell receptor beta chain was profiled in a study of blood T cell repertoires in COVID-19. Study-level information: Specimens from acute and convalescent COVID-19 originated in the United States, Italy and Spain. PBMCs, B-cell-depleted T cells, or T cells were the source of the cDNA or gDNA that made up the material.

In the authors' methods: Reference gene primer amplification in the assay estimated nucleated cell counts. Libraries were prepared by immunoSEQ multiplex PCR; TCRdb keeps only in-frame clonotypes and omits some of them. V and J calls and clone size follow that table, whereas D and trimming were derived from the DNA. The sample shows about 200,000 clones, roughly 75% of them seen only once. Germline values: CDR1 LGHDT, CDR2 YNNKEL (reference sequence). The CDR3 is 14 residues long. Trimming took off 1 base at V and 5 bases at J, with 11 bases between the two ends. The rearrangement uses TRBV3-1 (or the pseudogene TRBV3-2) and TRBJ2-5; possibly TRBD2 for D (5 bases). The TCR originated in a woman aged 65 to 85 with acute or convalescent COVID-19. Input material: peripheral blood. The CDR3: CASSQGTRSETQYF. The CDR3 DNA follows: TGTGCCAGCAGCCAAGGAACTAGGTCGGAGACCCAGTACTTC.